This T cell receptor (beta chain) was profiled in a study of T cell repertoires in ileal Crohn's disease. Study-wide background: Thiopurines (around ten) or anti-TNF agents (roughly 18) were given postoperatively to about half. Study findings and constraints: Endoscopic recurrence occurred in every patient whose clonality exceeded 26.8%. Compared with non-smokers, active smokers at surgery showed more clonal expansions.

Profiling relied on immunoSEQ multiplex PCR, and the TCRdb table lists in-frame clones only, not all of them. The sample holds about 17,000 clones; approximately 60% are singletons and the top ten take 5% to 7%. J lost 5 bases, V lost 5 bases, and 9 bases had no gene match. Germline values: CDR1 SGHAT, CDR2 FQNNGV. This CDR3 region has 16 residues. Note on this clone: Its antigen remains unidentified.

What was sequenced was ileal tissue. The clonotype originates from an adult with Crohn's disease. This rearrangement joins TRBV11-2 to TRBJ1-2, with 12 bases fitting TRBD1. The chain's CDR3 is CASSPGTGGAWYGYTF. CDR3 nucleotides: TGTGCCAGCAGCCCCGGGACAGGGGGCGCATGGTATGGCTACACCTTC.